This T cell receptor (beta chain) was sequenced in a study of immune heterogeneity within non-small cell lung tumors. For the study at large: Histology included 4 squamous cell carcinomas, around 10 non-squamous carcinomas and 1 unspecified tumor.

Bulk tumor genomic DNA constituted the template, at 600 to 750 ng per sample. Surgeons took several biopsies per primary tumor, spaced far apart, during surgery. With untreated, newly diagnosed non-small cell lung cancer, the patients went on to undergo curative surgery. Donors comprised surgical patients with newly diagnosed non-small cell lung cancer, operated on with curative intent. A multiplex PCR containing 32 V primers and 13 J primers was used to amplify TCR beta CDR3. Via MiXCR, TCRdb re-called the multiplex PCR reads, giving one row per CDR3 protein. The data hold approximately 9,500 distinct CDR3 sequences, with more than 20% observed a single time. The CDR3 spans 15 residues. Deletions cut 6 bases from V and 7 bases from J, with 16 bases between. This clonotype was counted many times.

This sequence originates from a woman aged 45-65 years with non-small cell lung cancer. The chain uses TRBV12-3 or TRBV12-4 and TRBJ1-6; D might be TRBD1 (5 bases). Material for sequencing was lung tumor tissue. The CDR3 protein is CASSSRGVGNSPLHF. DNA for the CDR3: TGTGCCAGCAGCTCTCGAGGGGTAGGGAATTCACCCCTCCACTTT.